Below are 21 T cell receptor beta chains sequenced from a single sample in a study of response to subunit inactivated influenza vaccine. TCRdb called the RT-PCR reads again in MiXCR, with one record for every CDR3 protein. The sample records fewer than 700,000 distinct CDR3 sequences, approximately 12% being singletons. The sample was PBMCs from blood, taken 40 to 50 days after vaccination. Receptors originate from a man aged 45-65 years who received an inactivated influenza vaccine.

The rearrangement uses TRBV6-6 and TRBJ1-2, with D unresolved. The CDR3 is 12 residues long. Germline-derived CDR1 and CDR2 are MNHNY and SVGAGI (reference sequence). The V gene lost 7 bases and the J gene lost 1 base, with 7 bases spanning the gap. The CDR3, as DNA: TGTGCCAGCAACAAAATTAACTATGGCTACACCTTC. Translated, it gives CASNKINYGYTF.

This clonotype occurred a few times. The chain links TRBV5-5 to TRBJ1-5; 8 nucleotides line up with TRBD1. This CDR3 is built from 14 residues. CDR1 is SGHKS and CDR2 is YYEKEE in the germline V gene (reference sequence). V gave up 0 bases and J gave up 5 bases; unmatched junction bases: 1. CDR3 DNA: TGTGCCAGCAGCTTGGACAGGGGGGATCAGCCCCAGCATTTT. It yields the protein CASSLDRGDQPQHF.

This clonotype was seen repeatedly, ten times or more. The chain combines TRBV5-1 with TRBJ2-5, with TRBD2 matching 9 bases. CDR3 size: 17 residues. Germline loops: CDR1 SGHRS, CDR2 YFSETQ. V trimming: 4 bases; J trimming: 4 bases; junction bases outside the gene matches: 14. CDR3 sequence: CASSVPSVAGVGETQYF. CDR3 bases: TGCGCCAGCAGCGTACCGTCCGTAGCGGGAGTGGGAGAGACCCAGTACTTC.

CDR3 DNA sequence: TGTGCCAGCAGCCTGTCGCAGGGGCACGGTAACGAGCAGTACTTC. As protein: CASSLSQGHGNEQYF. The chain couples TRBV11-2 to TRBJ2-7; TRBD1 might be the D (6 bases). Germline CDR1 is SGHAT and CDR2 is FQNNGV. V was cut by 5 bases and J by 5 bases, with 19 bases left in between. CDR3 size: 15 residues.

This clonotype was seen many times. The J gene is TRBJ2-1, the V gene TRBV20-1; TRBD2 might be the D (5 bases). CDR1 is DFQATT and CDR2 is SNEGSKA in the germline V gene (reference sequence). Trimming removed 0 bases from V and 2 bases from J, with 17 bases in between. This CDR3 has 17 residues. As DNA, the CDR3 is TGCAGTGCTAGAGATCTCTCGAGGGTTTCGCCCTACAATGAGCAGTTCTTC. It yields the protein CSARDLSRVSPYNEQFF.

This chain links TRBV28 with TRBJ2-3; 15 bases agree with TRBD2. The CDR3 runs to 20 residues. Germline V gene sequence: CDR1 MDHEN, CDR2 SYDVKM. V shed 3 bases, J shed 1 base, and the junction held 11 bases outside the gene matches. The CDR3 loop reads CASSLLGLAGGPGGTDTQYF. In DNA form, the CDR3 reads TGTGCCAGCAGTTTGCTGGGACTAGCGGGAGGCCCCGGGGGCACAGATACGCAGTATTTT.

This clonotype was observed at least ten times. J is TRBJ2-7 and V is TRBV29-1; no definite D call. The V gene lost 4 bases and the J gene lost 2 bases, with 12 bases spanning the gap. The CDR3 is 13 amino acids. The V gene's germline CDR1 is SQVTM and CDR2 ANQGSEA. The CDR3 is CSVAGTATYEQYF. The DNA for the CDR3 is TGCAGCGTTGCTGGAACAGCGACCTACGAGCAGTACTTC.

This clonotype was seen many times. The chain couples TRBV20-1 to TRBJ2-5; 10 positions match TRBD2. The CDR3 has 16 amino acids. V was pared by 0 bases and J by 1 base, with 5 bases of the junction left unmatched. Germline loops: CDR1 DFQATT, CDR2 SNEGSKA (reference sequence). CDR3 protein: CSAREFSGRPQETQYF. The CDR3 coding sequence is TGCAGTGCTAGAGAGTTTAGCGGGAGGCCCCAAGAGACCCAGTACTTC.

The V and J genes are TRBV6-2 or TRBV6-3 and TRBJ1-5; D is perhaps TRBD1 (5 bases). This CDR3 comprises 14 residues. Germline CDR1 reads MNHEY; CDR2 reads SVGEGT. V lost 9 bases and J 2 bases, leaving 14 bases between the germline ends. CDR3 sequence reads: CASSRLGGNQPQHF. The DNA of the CDR3 is TGTGCCAGTTCGCGGTTAGGGGGCAATCAGCCCCAGCATTTT.

This rearrangement joins TRBV7-9 to TRBJ2-7, with 9 bases aligning to TRBD1. CDR3 length equals 16 residues. Germline trimming cut 5 bases from V and 4 bases from J; bases unmatched to any gene: 12. Germline V gene lookup returns CDR1 SEHNR and CDR2 FQNEAQ (reference sequence). This CDR3 is CASSPLTGTGTYEQYF. The CDR3 DNA sequence: TGTGCCAGCAGCCCCCTAACCGGGACAGGGACATACGAGCAGTACTTC.

This clonotype came up many times. The rearrangement joins TRBV12-3 or TRBV12-4 to TRBJ2-3; D is possibly TRBD1 (5 bases). Trimming took off 4 bases at V and 14 bases at J, with 16 bases between the two ends. The CDR3 runs 12 residues. This chain's CDR3 is CASSSYSQGRYF. In nucleotides, the CDR3 is TGTGCCAGCAGTTCTTACTCCCAGGGTCGGTATTTT.

This chain uses TRBV5-5 with TRBJ1-3; no reliable D call. Trimming pared 4 bases from V and 0 bases from J, leaving 8 bases between. The CDR3 spans 14 residues. Germline lookup yields CDR1 SGHKS and CDR2 YYEKEE (reference sequence). The CDR3 loop is CASSDPSSGNTIYF. The CDR3 coding sequence is TGTGCCAGCAGCGATCCGTCCTCTGGAAACACCATATATTTT.

J is TRBJ2-7 and V is TRBV6-1; D remains unclear. The CDR3 length is 15 residues. With 6 bases removed from V and 4 bases from J, the gap between germline ends came to 19 bases. Looked up from germline, CDR1 is MNHNS and CDR2 is SASEGT. The CDR3, as DNA: TGTGCCAGCAGCTCTAAGGTGAGGACGTTTTACGAGCAGTACTTC. This encodes CASSSKVRTFYEQYF.

This clonotype came up a few times. The V and J genes are TRBV28 and TRBJ2-7; 9 nucleotides line up with TRBD2. Germline lookup yields CDR1 MDHEN and CDR2 SYDVKM. V lost 1 base to trimming and J lost 4 bases; unmatched junction nucleotides: 11. The CDR3 is 17 residues long. The CDR3 DNA sequence: TGTGCCAGCAGTTTATCGGGGGGGGGACTAGCCTTGTACGAGCAGTACTTC. This codes for CASSLSGGGLALYEQYF. Filled out from reference TRBV28 and TRBJ2-7, the complete variable domain reads DVKVTQSSRYLVKRTGEKVFLECVQDMDHENMFWYRQDPGLGLRLIYFSYDVKMKEKGDIPEGYSVSREKKERFSLILESASTNQTSMYLCASSLSGGGLALYEQYFGPGTRLTVT.

This clonotype has a count of ten or more. The chain employs TRBV6-2 or TRBV6-3 and TRBJ1-5; D is undetermined. The ends were cut back, 0 bases at V and 5 bases at J, with 14 bases in the middle. The CDR3 sequence is 16 residues long. Germline CDR1 is MNHEY and CDR2 is SVGEGT. CDR3 nucleotide sequence: TGTGCCAGCAGTTACTCGCAGGCCAGGTACGATCAGCCCCAGCATTTT. Translation gives CASSYSQARYDQPQHF.

This clonotype came up a few times. This rearrangement joins TRBV4-2 to TRBJ1-1, with unresolved D. The germline gives CDR1 LGHNA, CDR2 YNFKEQ. The germline V and J ends were trimmed by 2 bases and 4 bases, with 14 bases remaining between them. This CDR3 region has 15 residues. The CDR3 loop reads CASSQPRDPLTEAFF. The DNA of the CDR3 is TGTGCCAGCAGCCAACCCCGGGATCCCCTCACTGAAGCTTTCTTT.

Only a few counts were recorded for this clonotype. This chain uses TRBV24-1 with TRBJ2-3; 9 nucleotides match TRBD1. CDR1 and CDR2 (germline): KGHDR, SFDVKD. The CDR3 has 16 residues. The V segment lost 5 bases and the J segment 5 bases; nucleotides outside the gene matches: 10. The CDR3 here is CATSGAGTGFQDTQYF. The CDR3 bases are TGTGCCACCAGTGGTGCCGGGACAGGGTTCCAAGATACGCAGTATTTT.

V gene TRBV7-2 combines with J gene TRBJ2-1; no firm D call. V was shortened by 2 bases and J by 6 bases, with 14 bases between the two germline ends. The CDR3 extends over 15 amino acids. CDR1 is SGHTA, CDR2 FQGNSA, per germline. This CDR3 reads CASSLSPGFGNEQFF. The CDR3 nucleotides are TGTGCCAGCAGCTTAAGCCCAGGCTTTGGCAATGAGCAGTTCTTC.

This rearrangement joins TRBV18 to TRBJ2-6; D gene uncertain. The CDR3 consists of 12 residues. The V gene lost 5 bases and the J gene lost 10 bases, with 9 bases spanning the gap. From germline, CDR1 is KGHSH and CDR2 LQKENI. CDR3 in DNA: TGTGCCAGCTCAGTAGGCCGTAACGTCCTGACTTTC. This translates into CASSVGRNVLTF.

This clonotype was observed a few times. The V gene is TRBV2, the J gene TRBJ2-5; D possibly uses TRBD1 or TRBD2 (5 bases each). Germline CDR1 reads SNHLY; CDR2 reads FYNNEI. The V gene lost 8 bases and the J gene lost 4 bases, with 23 bases spanning the gap. The CDR3 extends over 16 amino acids. Written as DNA, the CDR3 is TGTGCCAGCGGAACAGGACACGGGGAAATGGGAGAGACCCAGTACTTC. Its protein product is CASGTGHGEMGETQYF.

This clonotype appeared a few times. The rearrangement uses TRBV15 and TRBJ2-7, with D perhaps matching TRBD2 (5 bases). Germline V gives CDR1 LNHNV, CDR2 YYDKDF (reference sequence). The CDR3 runs to 15 residues. The V end was cut by 0 bases, the J end by 2 bases, with 11 bases between. CDR3 protein: CATSRDRTPTYEQYF. As DNA, the CDR3 is TGTGCCACCAGCAGAGACCGGACTCCAACCTACGAGCAGTACTTC.